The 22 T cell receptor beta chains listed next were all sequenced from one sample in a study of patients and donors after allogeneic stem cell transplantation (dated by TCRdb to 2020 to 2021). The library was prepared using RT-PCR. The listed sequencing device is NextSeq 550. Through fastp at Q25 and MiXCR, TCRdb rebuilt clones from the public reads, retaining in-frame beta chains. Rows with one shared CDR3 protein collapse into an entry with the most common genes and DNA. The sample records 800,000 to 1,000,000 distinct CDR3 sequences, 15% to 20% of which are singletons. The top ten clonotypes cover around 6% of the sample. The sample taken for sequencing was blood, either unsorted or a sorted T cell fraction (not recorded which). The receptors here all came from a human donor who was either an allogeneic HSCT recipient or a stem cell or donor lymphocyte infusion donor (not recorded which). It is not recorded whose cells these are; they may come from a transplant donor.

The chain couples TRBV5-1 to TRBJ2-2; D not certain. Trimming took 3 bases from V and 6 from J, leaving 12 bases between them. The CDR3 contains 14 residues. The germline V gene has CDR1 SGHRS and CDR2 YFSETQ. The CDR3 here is CASSSSPKAGELFF. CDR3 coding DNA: TGCGCCAGCAGCTCCTCCCCCAAGGCCGGGGAGCTGTTTTTT.

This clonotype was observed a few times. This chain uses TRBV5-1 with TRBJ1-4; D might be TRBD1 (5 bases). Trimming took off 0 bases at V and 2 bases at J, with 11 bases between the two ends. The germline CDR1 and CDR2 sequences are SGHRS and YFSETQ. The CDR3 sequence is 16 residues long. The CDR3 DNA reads TGCGCCAGCAGCTTGGATCCGGGGACCACTAATGAAAAACTGTTTTTT. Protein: CASSLDPGTTNEKLFF.

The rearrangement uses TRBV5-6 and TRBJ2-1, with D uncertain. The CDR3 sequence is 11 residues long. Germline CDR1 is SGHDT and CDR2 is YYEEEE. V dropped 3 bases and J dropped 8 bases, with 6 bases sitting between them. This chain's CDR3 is CASSWADEQFF. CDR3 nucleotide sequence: TGTGCCAGCAGCTGGGCCGATGAGCAGTTCTTC.

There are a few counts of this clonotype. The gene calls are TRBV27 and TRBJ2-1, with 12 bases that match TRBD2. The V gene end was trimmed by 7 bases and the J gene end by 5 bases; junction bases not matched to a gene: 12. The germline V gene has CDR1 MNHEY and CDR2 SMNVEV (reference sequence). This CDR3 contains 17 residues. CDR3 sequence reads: CASTALAGGVTNNEQFF. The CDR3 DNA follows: TGTGCCAGCACCGCACTAGCGGGAGGAGTAACGAACAATGAGCAGTTCTTC.

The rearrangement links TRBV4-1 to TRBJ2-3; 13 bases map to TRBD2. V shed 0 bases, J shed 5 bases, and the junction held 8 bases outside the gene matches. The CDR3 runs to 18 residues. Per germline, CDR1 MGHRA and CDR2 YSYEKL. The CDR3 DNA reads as TGCGCCAGCAGCCAAGAAAGGACTAGCGGGAGCGGCGGAGATACGCAGTATTTT. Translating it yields CASSQERTSGSGGDTQYF.

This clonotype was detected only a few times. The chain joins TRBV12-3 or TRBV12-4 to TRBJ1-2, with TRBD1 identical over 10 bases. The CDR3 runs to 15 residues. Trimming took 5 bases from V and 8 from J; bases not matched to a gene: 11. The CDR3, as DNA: TGTGCCAGCAGTCGCCGACAGGGGGCCTCGTCCGGCTACACCTTC. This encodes CASSRRQGASSGYTF.

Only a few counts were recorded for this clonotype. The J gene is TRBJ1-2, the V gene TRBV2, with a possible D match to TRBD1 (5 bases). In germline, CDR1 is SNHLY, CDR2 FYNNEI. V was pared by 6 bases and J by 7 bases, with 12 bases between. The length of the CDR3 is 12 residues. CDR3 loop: CASSADGGGYTF. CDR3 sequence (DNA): TGTGCCAGCAGCGCCGACGGGGGTGGCTACACCTTC.

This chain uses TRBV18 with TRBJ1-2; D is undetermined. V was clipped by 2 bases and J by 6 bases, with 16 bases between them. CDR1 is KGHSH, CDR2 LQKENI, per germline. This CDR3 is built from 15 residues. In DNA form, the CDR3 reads TGTGCCAGCTCACCATATCGTGATTTCCGCAATGGCTACACCTTC. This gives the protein CASSPYRDFRNGYTF.

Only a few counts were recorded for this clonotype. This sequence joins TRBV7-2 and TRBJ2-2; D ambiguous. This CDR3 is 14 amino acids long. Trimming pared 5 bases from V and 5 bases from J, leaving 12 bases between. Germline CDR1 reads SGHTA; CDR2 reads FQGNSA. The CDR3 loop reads CASSRATKTGELFF. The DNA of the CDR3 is TGTGCCAGCAGCCGCGCGACCAAGACCGGGGAGCTGTTTTTT.

CDR3 DNA sequence: TGTGCCAGCAGCTCAGGGCCCGGGACAGAGAGAAACATTCAGTACTTC. It codes for CASSSGPGTERNIQYF. J is TRBJ2-4 and V is TRBV7-2; the match to TRBD1 covers 7 bases. The CDR3 length is 16 residues. Unmatched junction bases numbered 12, after V lost 4 bases and J lost 6 bases. Germline CDR1 SGHTA, CDR2 FQGNSA.

CDR3 sequence reads: CASSVVDSRTDTQYF. In DNA form, the CDR3 reads TGTGCCAGCAGCGTAGTGGACAGCCGCACAGATACGCAGTATTTT. The gene calls are TRBV9 and TRBJ2-3; D possibly corresponds to TRBD1 (6 bases). V lost 0 bases, J lost 1 base, and 9 bases lay in between. Germline lookup yields CDR1 SGDLS and CDR2 YYNGEE. This CDR3 is built from 15 residues.

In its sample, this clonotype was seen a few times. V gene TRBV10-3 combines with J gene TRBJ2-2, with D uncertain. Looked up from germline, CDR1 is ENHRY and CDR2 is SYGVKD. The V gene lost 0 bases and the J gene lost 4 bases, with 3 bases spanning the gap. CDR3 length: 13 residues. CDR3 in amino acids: CAISESSTGELFF. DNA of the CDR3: TGTGCCATCAGTGAGTCTAGCACCGGGGAGCTGTTTTTT.

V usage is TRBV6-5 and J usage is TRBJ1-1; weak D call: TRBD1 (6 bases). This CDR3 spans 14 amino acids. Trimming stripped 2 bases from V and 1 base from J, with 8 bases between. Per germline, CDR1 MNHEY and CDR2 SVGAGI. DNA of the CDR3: TGTGCCAGCAGTTACGCAGGGGAGAACACTGAAGCTTTCTTT. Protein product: CASSYAGENTEAFF.

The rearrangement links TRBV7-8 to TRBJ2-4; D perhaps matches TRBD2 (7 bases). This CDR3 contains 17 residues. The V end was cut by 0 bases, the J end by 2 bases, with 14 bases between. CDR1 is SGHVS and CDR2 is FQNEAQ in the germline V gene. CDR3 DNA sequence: TGTGCCAGCAGCTTAGCGGGGGGGCCTATTCCCAAAAACATTCAGTACTTC. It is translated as CASSLAGGPIPKNIQYF.

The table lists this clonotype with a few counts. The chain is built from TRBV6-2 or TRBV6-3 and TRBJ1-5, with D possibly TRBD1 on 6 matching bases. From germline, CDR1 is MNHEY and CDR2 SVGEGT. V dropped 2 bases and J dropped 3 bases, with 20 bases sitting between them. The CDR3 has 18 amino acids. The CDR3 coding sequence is TGTGCCAGCAGTTACCCTCTTAGGGGGGCTAGATACAATCAGCCCCAGCATTTT. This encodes CASSYPLRGARYNQPQHF.

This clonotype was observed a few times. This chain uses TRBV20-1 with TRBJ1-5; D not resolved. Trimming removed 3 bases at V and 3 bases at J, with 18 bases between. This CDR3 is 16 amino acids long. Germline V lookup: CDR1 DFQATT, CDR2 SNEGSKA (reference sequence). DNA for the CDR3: TGCAGTGCTAGTAGACACATGACGACCCACAATCAGCCCCAGCATTTT. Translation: CSASRHMTTHNQPQHF.

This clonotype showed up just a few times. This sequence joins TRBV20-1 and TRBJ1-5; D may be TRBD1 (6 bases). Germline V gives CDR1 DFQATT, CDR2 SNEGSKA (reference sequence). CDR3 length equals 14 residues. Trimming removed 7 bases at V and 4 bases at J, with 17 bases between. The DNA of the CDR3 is TGCAGTGTTCCGGAGACAGGCAATAATCAGCCCCAGCATTTT. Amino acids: CSVPETGNNQPQHF.

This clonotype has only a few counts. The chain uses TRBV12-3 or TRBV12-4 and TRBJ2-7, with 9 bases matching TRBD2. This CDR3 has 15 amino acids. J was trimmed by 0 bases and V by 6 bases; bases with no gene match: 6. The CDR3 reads CASRIAGEPSYEQYF. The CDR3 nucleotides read TGTGCCAGCAGAATAGCGGGGGAACCCTCCTACGAGCAGTACTTC.

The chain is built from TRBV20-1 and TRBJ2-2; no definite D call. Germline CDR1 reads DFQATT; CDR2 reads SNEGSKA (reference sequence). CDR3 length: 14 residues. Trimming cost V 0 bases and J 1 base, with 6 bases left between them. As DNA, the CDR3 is TGCAGTGCTAGAGATTTGGTGAACACCGGGGAGCTGTTTTTT. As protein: CSARDLVNTGELFF.

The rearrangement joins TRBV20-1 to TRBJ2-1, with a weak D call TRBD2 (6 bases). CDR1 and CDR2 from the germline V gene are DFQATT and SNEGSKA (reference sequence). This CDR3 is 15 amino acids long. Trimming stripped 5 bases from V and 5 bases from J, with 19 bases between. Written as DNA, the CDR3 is TGCAGTGCTTCCAATCCCGGGGGTGGGGACAATGAGCAGTTCTTC. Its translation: CSASNPGGGDNEQFF.

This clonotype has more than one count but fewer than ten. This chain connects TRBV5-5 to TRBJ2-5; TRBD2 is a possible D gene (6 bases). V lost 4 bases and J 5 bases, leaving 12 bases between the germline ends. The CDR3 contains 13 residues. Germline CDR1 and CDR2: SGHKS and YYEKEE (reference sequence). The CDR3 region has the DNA TGTGCCAGCAGCCGGGAGCCGAGGGAGACCCAGTACTTC. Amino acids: CASSREPRETQYF.

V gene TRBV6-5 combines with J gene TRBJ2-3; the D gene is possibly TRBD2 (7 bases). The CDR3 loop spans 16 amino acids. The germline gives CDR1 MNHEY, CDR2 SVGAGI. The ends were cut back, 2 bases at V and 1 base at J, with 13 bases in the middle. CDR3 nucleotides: TGTGCCAGCAGTTACGGTCGGCGGGGGCGCACAGATACGCAGTATTTT. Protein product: CASSYGRRGRTDTQYF.